This entry concerns a single T cell receptor beta chain. Its antigen is not identified. The sample comes from a study of beta chain features in type 1 diabetes. Overall study: The number of sorted cells examined across all samples was approximately 110,000,000.

Germline loops: CDR1 MNHEY, CDR2 SVGAGI. The CDR3 consists of 13 residues. V was shortened by 7 bases and J by 6 bases, with 12 bases between the two germline ends. The entirety of the isolated RNA underwent reverse transcription, so expressed TCRB transcripts were sequenced. The method was immunoSEQ multiplex PCR; TCRdb's version includes in-frame clones alone and lacks a portion of them. The sample has just over 25,000 clones; roughly 45% are singletons. General study results and limits: TCRB CDR3 length was moderately but significantly reduced in all four CD4+ subsets of Type 1 diabetes patients.

The TCR originated in a man aged 25-45 years with type 1 diabetes. The chain couples TRBV6-5 to TRBJ2-2, with D maybe TRBD2 (6 bases). The source material was stem cell memory CD4+ T cells from blood. CDR3 nucleotides: TGTGCCAGCACCCCCCGGGGGTCCGGGGAGCTGTTTTTT. Its protein product is CASTPRGSGELFF.